The 11 T cell receptor beta chains reported below all come from one sample, sequenced in a study of cytomegalovirus exposure and HLA in healthy donors. Use of 60 Vbeta and 13 Jbeta primers characterized the PCR. Assay: immunoSEQ multiplex PCR; the TCRdb copy retains only in-frame clones and omits some. The table includes 150,000 to 200,000 clones, 70% to 80% detected once. The specimen sequenced was PBMCs. These receptors originate from a man younger than 35 in good health and CMV-seropositive.

This clone was seen more than once but under ten times. The chain has TRBV4-2 and TRBJ2-7; 8 bases match TRBD2. The CDR3 totals 16 residues. The germline V gene encodes CDR1 LGHNA and CDR2 YNFKEQ. Trimming at V came to 4 bases and at J to 0 bases, leaving 8 bases not matched to a gene. The CDR3 nucleotides are TGTGCCAGCAGCCGCCCGGGGCGGGAGGCCTCCTACGAGCAGTACTTC. This sequence encodes CASSRPGREASYEQYF.

This chain connects TRBV29-1 to TRBJ2-7, with D maybe TRBD1 (5 bases). This CDR3 spans 15 amino acids. Germline assignment: CDR1 SQVTM and CDR2 ANQGSEA. The V end was cut by 4 bases, the J end by 2 bases, with 18 bases between. The CDR3 DNA reads as TGCAGCGTTGTAGGTCAGGGCGTCCATCCCTACGAGCAGTACTTC. Its protein is CSVVGQGVHPYEQYF.

The V gene is TRBV19, the J gene TRBJ2-4, with 7 bases that match TRBD1. CDR1 and CDR2 (germline): LNHDA, SQIVND (reference sequence). The CDR3 runs to 17 residues. V lost 0 bases, J lost 0 bases, and 5 bases stayed unmatched. For the CDR3, the DNA is TGTGCCAGTAGTATAGAAAGGGGGCAGGTAGCCAAAAACATTCAGTACTTC. This translates into CASSIERGQVAKNIQYF.

In its sample, this clone was seen a few times. This chain links TRBV5-1 with TRBJ2-1; 7 bases line up with TRBD2. The J segment lost 6 bases and the V segment lost 4 bases, leaving 13 bases of the junction unmatched. The CDR3 runs 16 residues. Germline values: CDR1 SGHRS, CDR2 YFSETQ. Written as DNA, the CDR3 is TGCGCCAGCAGCCTGGCCCTAGCGGTAGACCCCAATGAGCAGTTCTTC. As protein: CASSLALAVDPNEQFF.

V usage is TRBV4-1 and J usage is TRBJ2-2, with D perhaps TRBD1 (5 bases). CDR3 length equals 15 residues. The V and J ends lost 5 bases and 2 bases respectively, with 12 bases between them. Germline V gene data show CDR1 as MGHRA and CDR2 as YSYEKL. The CDR3 DNA reads as TGCGCCAGCAGCGCGCAGGGCACAAACACCGGGGAGCTGTTTTTT. It translates to CASSAQGTNTGELFF.

This clone was counted once. V is TRBV18 and J is TRBJ1-2; TRBD1 matches at 9 bases. The CDR3 is 16 amino acids. Trimming took 4 bases from V and 4 from J; bases not matched to a gene: 10. Germline V CDR1 and CDR2: KGHSH, LQKENI. The CDR3 DNA is TGTGCCAGCTCACTGTTTCGGGACAGGGTGACCTATGGCTACACCTTC. Protein sequence: CASSLFRDRVTYGYTF.

V and J are TRBV28 and TRBJ1-1; no clear D. The CDR3 is made up of 12 amino acids. Trimming pared 0 bases from V and 7 bases from J, leaving 6 bases between. Germline CDR1 and CDR2: MDHEN and SYDVKM. CDR3 in amino acids: CASSLWGSEAFF. The CDR3 nucleotides read TGTGCCAGCAGTTTATGGGGCAGTGAAGCTTTCTTT.

Regarding this clone: The DNA is left out, because the CDR3 cannot be placed on it with certainty; the CDR3 is given as TCRdb lists it. This chain connects TRBV21-1 to TRBJ2-7; the table assigns TRBD1, which was not confirmed against the DNA. TRBV21-1 is a pseudogene locus. The CDR3 sequence runs 18 residues, both termini included. The CDR3 loop reads CASSKGWGQGSQMDEQYF.

V usage is TRBV27 and J usage is TRBJ2-2; tentative D call: TRBD2 (6 bases). This CDR3 has 16 amino acids. In germline, CDR1 is MNHEY, CDR2 SMNVEV (reference sequence). With 2 bases removed from V and 5 bases from J, the gap between germline ends came to 15 bases. The CDR3 nucleotides read TGTGCCAGCAGTTTAACGGGGGACGTTGGAACCGGGGAGCTGTTTTTT. Its protein is CASSLTGDVGTGELFF.

The CDR3 sequence: CASRDRVGVNTEAFF. DNA for the CDR3: TGCGCCAGCAGGGACAGGGTTGGCGTGAACACTGAAGCTTTCTTT. The chain employs TRBV5-1 and TRBJ1-1; 8 nucleotides line up with TRBD1. This CDR3 is 15 amino acids long. The V gene's germline CDR1 is SGHRS and CDR2 YFSETQ. V shed 5 bases and J 0 bases; nucleotides not matched to a gene: 6.

The chain carries TRBV4-3 and TRBJ2-3; tentative D call: TRBD1 (7 bases). Per germline, CDR1 LGHNA and CDR2 YSLEER. V was clipped by 0 bases and J by 2 bases, with 18 bases between them. CDR3 length: 18 amino acids. The CDR3 spells CASSQEFMTGTFTDTQYF. Here the CDR3 DNA reads TGCGCCAGCAGCCAAGAATTCATGACAGGGACTTTCACAGATACGCAGTATTTT.